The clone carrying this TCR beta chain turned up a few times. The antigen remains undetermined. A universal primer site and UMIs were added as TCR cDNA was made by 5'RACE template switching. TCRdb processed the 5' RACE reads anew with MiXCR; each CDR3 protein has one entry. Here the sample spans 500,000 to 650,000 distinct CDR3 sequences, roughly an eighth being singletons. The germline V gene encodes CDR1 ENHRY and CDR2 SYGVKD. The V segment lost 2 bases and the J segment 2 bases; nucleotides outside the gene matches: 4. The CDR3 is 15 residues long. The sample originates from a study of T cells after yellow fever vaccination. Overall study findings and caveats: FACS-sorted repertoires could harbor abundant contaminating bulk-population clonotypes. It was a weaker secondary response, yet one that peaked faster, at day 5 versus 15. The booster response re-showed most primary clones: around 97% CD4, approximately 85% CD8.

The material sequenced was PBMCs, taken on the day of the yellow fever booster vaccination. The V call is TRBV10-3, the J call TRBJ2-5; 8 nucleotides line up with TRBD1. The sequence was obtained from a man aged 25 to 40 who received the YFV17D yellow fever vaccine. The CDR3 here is CAISEPGGLQETQYF. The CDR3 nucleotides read TGTGCCATCAGTGAGCCAGGGGGCCTACAAGAGACCCAGTACTTC.